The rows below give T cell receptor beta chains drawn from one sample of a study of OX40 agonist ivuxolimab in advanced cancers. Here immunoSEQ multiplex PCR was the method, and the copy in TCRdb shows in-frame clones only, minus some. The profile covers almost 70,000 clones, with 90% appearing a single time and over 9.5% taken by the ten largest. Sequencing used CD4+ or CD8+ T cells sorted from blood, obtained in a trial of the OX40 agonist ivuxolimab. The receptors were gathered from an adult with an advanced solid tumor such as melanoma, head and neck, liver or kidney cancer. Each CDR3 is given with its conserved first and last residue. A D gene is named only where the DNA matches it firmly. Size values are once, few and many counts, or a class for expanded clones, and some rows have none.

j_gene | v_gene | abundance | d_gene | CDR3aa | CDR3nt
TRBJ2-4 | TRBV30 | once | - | CAWSAFAKNIQYF | TGTGCCTGGAGTGCCTTCGCTAAAAACATTCAGTACTTC
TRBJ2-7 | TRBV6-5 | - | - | CASKLRRSHYEQYF | TGTGCCAGCAAATTAAGGCGGTCCCACTACGAGCAGTACTTC
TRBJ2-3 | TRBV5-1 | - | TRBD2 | CASRHQTSGSVDTQYF | TGCGCCAGCCGCCACCAGACTAGCGGGAGCGTAGATACGCAGTATTTT
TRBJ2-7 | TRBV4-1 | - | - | CASSQDRGSDEQYF | TGCGCCAGCAGCCAAGATCGAGGTAGCGACGAGCAGTACTTC
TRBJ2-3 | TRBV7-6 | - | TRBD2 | CASSALSGSTDTQYF | TGTGCCAGCAGCGCCCTTAGCGGGAGCACAGATACGCAGTATTTT
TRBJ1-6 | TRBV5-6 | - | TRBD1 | CASSIGQGNSPLHF | TGTGCCAGCAGCATTGGACAGGGGAATTCACCCCTCCACTTT
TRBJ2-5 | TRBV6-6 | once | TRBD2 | CASSRSTSGSKSQYF | TGTGCCAGCAGCCGATCTACTAGCGGGAGTAAGTCCCAGTACTTC
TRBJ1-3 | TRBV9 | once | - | CASSVSGVGSGNTIYF | TGTGCCAGCAGCGTTTCTGGGGTGGGATCTGGAAACACCATATATTTT
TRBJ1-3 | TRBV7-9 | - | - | CASSLDSRGNTIYF | TGTGCCAGCAGCTTAGATAGCAGGGGAAACACCATATATTTT
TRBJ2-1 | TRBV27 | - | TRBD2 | CASSTRTSPYNEQFF | TGTGCCAGCTCTACTAGGACTAGCCCCTACAATGAGCAGTTCTTC
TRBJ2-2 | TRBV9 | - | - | CASSVVSSNTGELFF | TGTGCCAGCAGCGTAGTGAGCTCGAACACCGGGGAGCTGTTTTTT
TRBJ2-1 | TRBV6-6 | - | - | CASSYSGITEQFF | TGTGCCAGCAGTTACTCCGGGATTACTGAGCAGTTCTTC
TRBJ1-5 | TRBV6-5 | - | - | CASSTRNDQPQHF | TGTGCCAGCAGTACCAGGAATGATCAGCCCCAGCATTTT
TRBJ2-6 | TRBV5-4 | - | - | CASSLDGGLGANVLTF | TGTGCCAGCAGCTTGGATGGGGGGCTCGGGGCCAACGTCCTGACTTTC